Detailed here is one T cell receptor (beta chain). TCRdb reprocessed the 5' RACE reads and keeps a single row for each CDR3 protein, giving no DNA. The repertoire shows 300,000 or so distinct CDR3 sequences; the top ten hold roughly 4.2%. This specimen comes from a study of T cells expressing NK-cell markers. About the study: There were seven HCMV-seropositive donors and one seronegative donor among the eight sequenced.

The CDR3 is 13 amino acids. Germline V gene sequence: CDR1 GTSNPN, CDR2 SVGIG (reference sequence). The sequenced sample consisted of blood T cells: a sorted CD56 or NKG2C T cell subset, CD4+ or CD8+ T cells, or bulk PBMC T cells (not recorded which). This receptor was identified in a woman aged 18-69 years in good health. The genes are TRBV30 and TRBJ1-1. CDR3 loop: CAWTEQGNTEAFF. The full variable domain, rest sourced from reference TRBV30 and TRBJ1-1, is SQTIHQWPATLVQPVGSPLSLECTVEGTSNPNLYWYRQAAGRGLQLLFYSVGIGQISSEVPQNLSASRPQDRQFILSSKKLLLSDSGFYLCAWTEQGNTEAFFGQGTRLTVV.